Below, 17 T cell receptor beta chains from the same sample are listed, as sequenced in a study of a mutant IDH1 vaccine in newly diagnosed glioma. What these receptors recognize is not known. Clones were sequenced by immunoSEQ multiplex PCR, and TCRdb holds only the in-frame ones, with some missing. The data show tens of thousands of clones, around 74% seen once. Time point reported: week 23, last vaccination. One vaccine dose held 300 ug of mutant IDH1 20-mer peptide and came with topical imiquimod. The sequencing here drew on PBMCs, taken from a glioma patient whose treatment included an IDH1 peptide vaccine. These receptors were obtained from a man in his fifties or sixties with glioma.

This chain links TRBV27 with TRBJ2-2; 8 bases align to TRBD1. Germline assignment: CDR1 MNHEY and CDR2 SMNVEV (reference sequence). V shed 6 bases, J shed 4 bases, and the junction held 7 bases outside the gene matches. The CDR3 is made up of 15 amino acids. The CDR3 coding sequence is TGTGCCAGCAGCCCGCCGGGACAGGTCACCGGGGAGCTGTTTTTT. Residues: CASSPPGQVTGELFF.

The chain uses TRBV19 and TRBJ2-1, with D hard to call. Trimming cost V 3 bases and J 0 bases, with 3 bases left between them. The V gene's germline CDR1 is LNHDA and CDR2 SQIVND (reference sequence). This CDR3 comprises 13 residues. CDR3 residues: CASSISSYNEQFF. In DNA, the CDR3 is TGTGCCAGTAGTATCAGCTCCTACAATGAGCAGTTCTTC.

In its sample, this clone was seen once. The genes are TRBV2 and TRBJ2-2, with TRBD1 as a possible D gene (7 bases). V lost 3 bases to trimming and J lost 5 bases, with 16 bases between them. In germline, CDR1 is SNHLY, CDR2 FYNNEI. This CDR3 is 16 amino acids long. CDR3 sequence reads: CASSDGGQRITGELFF. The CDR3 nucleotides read TGTGCCAGCAGTGACGGGGGACAGAGAATTACCGGGGAGCTGTTTTTT.

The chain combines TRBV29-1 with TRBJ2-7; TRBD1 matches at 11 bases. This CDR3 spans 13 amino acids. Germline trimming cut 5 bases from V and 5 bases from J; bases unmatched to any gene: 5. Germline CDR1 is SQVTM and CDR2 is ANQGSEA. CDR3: CSVSRDRGDEQYF. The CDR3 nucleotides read TGCAGCGTTTCCCGGGACAGGGGGGACGAGCAGTACTTC.

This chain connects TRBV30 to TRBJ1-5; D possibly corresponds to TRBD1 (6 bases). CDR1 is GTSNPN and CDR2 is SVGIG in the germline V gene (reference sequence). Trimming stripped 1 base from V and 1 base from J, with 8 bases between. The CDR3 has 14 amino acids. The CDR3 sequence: CAWSGGASNQPQHF. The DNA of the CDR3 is TGTGCCTGGAGTGGGGGGGCGAGCAATCAGCCCCAGCATTTT.

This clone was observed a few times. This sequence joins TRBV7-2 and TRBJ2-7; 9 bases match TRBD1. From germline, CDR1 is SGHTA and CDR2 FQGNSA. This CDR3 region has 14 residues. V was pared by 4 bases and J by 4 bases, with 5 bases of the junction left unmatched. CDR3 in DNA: TGTGCCAGCAGCTATGGGACAGGGATTTACGAGCAGTACTTC. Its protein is CASSYGTGIYEQYF.

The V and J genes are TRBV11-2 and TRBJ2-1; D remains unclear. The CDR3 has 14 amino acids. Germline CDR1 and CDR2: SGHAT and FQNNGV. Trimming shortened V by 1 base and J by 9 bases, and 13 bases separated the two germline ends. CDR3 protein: CASSLALVESEQFF. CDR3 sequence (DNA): TGTGCCAGCAGCTTAGCCTTGGTTGAGAGTGAGCAGTTCTTC.

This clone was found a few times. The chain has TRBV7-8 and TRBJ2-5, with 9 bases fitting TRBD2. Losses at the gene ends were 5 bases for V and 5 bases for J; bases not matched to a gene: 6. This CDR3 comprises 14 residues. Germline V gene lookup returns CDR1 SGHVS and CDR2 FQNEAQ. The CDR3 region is CASSARGGYETQYF. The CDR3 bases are TGTGCCAGCAGCGCGCGGGGGGGGTACGAGACCCAGTACTTC.

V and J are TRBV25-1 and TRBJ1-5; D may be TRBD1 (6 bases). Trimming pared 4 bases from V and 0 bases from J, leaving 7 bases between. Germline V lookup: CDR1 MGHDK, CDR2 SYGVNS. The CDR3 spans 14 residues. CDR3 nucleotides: TGTGCCAGCAGTGTGACAGGTAGCAATCAGCCCCAGCATTTT. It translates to CASSVTGSNQPQHF.

DNA for the CDR3: TGCAGCGTTGGAGGGGGAACTAATGAAAAACTGTTTTTT. This gives the protein CSVGGGTNEKLFF. The chain uses TRBV29-1 and TRBJ1-4, with TRBD1 as a possible D gene (6 bases). The V gene lost 4 bases and the J gene lost 1 base, with 7 bases spanning the gap. Germline values: CDR1 SQVTM, CDR2 ANQGSEA. This CDR3 has 13 residues.

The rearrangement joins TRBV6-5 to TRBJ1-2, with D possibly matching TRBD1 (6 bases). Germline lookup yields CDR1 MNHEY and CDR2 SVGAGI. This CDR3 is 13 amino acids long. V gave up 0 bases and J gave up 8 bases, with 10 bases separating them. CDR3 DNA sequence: TGTGCCAGCAGTTACTCGAGAGGGGGAGGCTACACCTTC. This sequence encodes CASSYSRGGGYTF.

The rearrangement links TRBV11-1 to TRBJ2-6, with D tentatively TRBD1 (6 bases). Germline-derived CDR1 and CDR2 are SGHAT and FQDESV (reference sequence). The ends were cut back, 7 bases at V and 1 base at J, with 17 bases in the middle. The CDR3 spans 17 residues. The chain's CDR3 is CASTDSIQGSGANVLTF. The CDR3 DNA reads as TGTGCCAGCACCGATAGTATCCAGGGGTCTGGGGCCAACGTCCTGACTTTC.

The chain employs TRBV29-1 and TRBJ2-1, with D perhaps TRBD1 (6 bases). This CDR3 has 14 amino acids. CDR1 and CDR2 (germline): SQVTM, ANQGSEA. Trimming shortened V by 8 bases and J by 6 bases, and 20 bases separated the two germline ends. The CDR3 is CSTTTGTSSNEQFF. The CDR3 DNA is TGCAGCACAACGACAGGTACCTCTTCCAATGAGCAGTTCTTC.

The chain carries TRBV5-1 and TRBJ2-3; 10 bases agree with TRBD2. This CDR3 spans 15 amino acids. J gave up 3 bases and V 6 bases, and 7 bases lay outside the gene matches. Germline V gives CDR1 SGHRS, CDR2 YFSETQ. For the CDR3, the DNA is TGCGCCAGCACGTCACTAGCGGGGCTGACAGATACGCAGTATTTT. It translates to CASTSLAGLTDTQYF.

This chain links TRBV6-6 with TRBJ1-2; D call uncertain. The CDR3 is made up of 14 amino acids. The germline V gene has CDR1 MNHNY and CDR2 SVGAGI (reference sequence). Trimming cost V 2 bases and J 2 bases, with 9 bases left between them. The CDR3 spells CASSYGQENYGYTF. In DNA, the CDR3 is TGTGCCAGCAGTTACGGCCAGGAAAACTATGGCTACACCTTC.

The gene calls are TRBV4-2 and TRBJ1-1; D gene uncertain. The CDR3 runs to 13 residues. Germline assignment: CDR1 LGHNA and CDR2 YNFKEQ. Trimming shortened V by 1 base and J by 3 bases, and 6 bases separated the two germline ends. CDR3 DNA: TGTGCCAGCAGCCAAGGGTCCTACACTGAAGCTTTCTTT. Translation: CASSQGSYTEAFF.

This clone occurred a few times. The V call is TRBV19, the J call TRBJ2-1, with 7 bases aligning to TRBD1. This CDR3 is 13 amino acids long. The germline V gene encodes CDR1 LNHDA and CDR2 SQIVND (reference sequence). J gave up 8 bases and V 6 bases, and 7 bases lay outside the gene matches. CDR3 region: CASSVRGIDEQFF. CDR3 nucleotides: TGTGCCAGTAGCGTCAGGGGGATAGATGAGCAGTTCTTC.